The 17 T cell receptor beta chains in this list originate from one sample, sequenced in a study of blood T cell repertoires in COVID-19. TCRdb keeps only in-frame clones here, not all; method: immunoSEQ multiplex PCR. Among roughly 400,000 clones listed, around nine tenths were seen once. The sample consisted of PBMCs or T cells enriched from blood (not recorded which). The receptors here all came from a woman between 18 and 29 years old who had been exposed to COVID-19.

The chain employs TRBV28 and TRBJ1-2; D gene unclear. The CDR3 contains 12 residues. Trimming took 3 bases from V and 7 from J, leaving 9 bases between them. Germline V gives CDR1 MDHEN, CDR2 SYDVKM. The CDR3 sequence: CASSFRVSGYTF. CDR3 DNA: TGTGCCAGCAGTTTTCGGGTCTCTGGCTACACCTTC.

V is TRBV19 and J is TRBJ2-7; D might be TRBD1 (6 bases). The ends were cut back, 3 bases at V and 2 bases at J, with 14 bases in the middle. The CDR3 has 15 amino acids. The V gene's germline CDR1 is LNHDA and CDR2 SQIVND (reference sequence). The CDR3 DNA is TGTGCCAGTAGTATCCCATCAGGGGATACCTACGAGCAGTACTTC. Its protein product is CASSIPSGDTYEQYF.

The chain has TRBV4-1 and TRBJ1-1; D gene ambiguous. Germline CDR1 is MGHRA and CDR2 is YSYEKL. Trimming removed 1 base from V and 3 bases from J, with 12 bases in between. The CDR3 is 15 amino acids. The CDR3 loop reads CASSQVAVADTEAFF. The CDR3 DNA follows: TGCGCCAGCAGCCAAGTAGCAGTCGCGGACACTGAAGCTTTCTTT.

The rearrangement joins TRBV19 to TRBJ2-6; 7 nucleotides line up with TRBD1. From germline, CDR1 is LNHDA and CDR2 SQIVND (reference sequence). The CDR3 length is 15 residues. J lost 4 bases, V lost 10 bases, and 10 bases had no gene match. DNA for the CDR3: TGTGCCACCCTGGGCAGGGGGACGGGGGCCAACGTCCTGACTTTC. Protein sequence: CATLGRGTGANVLTF.

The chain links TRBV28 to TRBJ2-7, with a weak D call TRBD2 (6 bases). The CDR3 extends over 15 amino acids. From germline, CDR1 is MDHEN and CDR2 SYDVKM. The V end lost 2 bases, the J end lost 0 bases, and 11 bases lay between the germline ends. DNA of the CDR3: TGTGCCAGCAGTTTAAAGGGCGGGACCTCCTACGAGCAGTACTTC. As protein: CASSLKGGTSYEQYF.

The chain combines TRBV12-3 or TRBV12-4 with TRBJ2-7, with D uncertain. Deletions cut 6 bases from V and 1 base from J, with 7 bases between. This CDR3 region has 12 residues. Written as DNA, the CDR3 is TGTGCCAGCAGCCAGTCATCCTACGAGCAGTACTTC. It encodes CASSQSSYEQYF.

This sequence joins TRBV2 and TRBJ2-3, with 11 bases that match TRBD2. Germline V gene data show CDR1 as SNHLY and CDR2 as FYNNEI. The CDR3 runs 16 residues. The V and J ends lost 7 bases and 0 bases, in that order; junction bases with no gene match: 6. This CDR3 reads CASTLTSGVSTDTQYF. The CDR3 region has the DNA TGTGCCAGCACCCTGACTAGCGGGGTGAGCACAGATACGCAGTATTTT.

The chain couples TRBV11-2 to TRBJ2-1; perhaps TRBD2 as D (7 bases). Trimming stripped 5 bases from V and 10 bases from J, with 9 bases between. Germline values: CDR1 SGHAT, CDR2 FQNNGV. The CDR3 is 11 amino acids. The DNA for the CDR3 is TGTGCCAGCAGCCGGGGGGCCGAGCAGTTCTTC. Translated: CASSRGAEQFF.

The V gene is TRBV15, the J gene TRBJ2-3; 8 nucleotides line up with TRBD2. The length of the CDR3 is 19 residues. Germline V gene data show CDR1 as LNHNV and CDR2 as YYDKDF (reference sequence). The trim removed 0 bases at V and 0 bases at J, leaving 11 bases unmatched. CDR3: CATSREQEVAGGSTDTQYF. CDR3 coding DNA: TGTGCCACCAGCAGAGAACAGGAGGTGGCGGGGGGTAGCACAGATACGCAGTATTTT.

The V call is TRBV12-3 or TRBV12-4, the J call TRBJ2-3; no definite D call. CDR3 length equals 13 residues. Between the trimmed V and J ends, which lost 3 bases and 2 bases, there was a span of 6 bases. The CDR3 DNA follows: TGTGCCAGCAGTTTTGGCCCCACAGATACGCAGTATTTT. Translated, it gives CASSFGPTDTQYF.

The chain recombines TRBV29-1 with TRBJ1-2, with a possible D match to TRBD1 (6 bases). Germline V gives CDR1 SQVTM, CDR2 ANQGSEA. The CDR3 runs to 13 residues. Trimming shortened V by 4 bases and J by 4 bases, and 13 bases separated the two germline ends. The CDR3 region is CSVVRGSGYGYTF. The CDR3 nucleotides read TGCAGCGTTGTCAGGGGAAGCGGCTATGGCTACACCTTC.

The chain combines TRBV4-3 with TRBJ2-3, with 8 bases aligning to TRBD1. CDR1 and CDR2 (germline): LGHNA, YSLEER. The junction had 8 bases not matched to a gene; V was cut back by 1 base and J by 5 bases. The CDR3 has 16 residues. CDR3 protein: CASSQVGTGSKDTQYF. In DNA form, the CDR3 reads TGCGCCAGCAGCCAAGTGGGGACAGGCTCAAAAGATACGCAGTATTTT.

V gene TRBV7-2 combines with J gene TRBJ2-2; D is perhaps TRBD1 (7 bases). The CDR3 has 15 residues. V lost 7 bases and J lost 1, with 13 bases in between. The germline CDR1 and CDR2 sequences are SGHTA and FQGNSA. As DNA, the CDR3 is TGTGCCAGCACCCCAGGGGGGATGAACACCGGGGAGCTGTTTTTT. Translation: CASTPGGMNTGELFF.

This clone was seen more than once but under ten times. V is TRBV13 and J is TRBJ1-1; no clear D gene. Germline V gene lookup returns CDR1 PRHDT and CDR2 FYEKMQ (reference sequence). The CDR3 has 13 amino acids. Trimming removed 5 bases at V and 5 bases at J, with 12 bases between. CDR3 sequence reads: CASSLRGGTEAFF. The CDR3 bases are TGTGCCAGCAGCCTCAGAGGAGGGACTGAAGCTTTCTTT.

DNA for the CDR3: TGTGCCAGCAGTTTATCTCCGCCCACTAGCAGCCTATACAATGAGCAGTTCTTC. This translates into CASSLSPPTSSLYNEQFF. V usage is TRBV27 and J usage is TRBJ2-1, with D perhaps matching TRBD2 (6 bases). V dropped 0 bases and J dropped 4 bases, with 19 bases sitting between them. CDR1 is MNHEY, CDR2 SMNVEV, per germline (reference sequence). The length of the CDR3 is 18 residues.

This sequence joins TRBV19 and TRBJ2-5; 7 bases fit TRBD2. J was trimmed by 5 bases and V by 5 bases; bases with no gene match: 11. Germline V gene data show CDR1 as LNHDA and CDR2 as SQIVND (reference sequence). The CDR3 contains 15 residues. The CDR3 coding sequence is TGTGCCAGTAGTCTAAGGACTAGTGGGAGTGAGACCCAGTACTTC. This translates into CASSLRTSGSETQYF.

This CDR3 reads CASSPGLTYEQYF. CDR3 DNA: TGTGCCAGCAGCCCTGGACTTACCTACGAGCAGTACTTC. The V gene is TRBV11-2, the J gene TRBJ2-7; possibly TRBD2 for D (5 bases). Trimming removed 5 bases from V and 2 bases from J, with 10 bases in between. CDR3 length: 13 residues. Per germline, CDR1 SGHAT and CDR2 FQNNGV.